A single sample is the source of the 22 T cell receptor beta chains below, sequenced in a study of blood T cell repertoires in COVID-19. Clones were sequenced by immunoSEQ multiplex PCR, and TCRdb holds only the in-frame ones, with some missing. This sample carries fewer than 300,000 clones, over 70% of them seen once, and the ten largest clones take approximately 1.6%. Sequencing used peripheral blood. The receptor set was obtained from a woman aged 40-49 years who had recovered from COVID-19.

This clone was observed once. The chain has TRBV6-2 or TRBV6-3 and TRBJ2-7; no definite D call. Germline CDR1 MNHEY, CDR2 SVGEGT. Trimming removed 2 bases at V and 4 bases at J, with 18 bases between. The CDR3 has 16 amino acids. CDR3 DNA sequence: TGTGCCAGCAGTTACCGTTCAGGCGTTACTGGGTACGAGCAGTACTTC. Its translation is CASSYRSGVTGYEQYF.

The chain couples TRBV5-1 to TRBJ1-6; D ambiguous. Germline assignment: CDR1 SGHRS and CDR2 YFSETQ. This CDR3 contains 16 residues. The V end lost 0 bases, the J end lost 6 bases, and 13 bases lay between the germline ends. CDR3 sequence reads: CASSLAGPGSNSPLHF. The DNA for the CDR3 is TGCGCCAGCAGCTTGGCCGGCCCAGGCTCTAATTCACCCCTCCACTTT.

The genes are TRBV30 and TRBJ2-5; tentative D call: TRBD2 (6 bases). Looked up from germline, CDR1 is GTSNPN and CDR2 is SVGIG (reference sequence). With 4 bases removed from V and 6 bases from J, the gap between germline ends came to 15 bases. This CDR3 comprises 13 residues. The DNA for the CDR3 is TGTGCCTGGAATCTAGGGACTGGGCAGACCCAGTACTTC. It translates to CAWNLGTGQTQYF.

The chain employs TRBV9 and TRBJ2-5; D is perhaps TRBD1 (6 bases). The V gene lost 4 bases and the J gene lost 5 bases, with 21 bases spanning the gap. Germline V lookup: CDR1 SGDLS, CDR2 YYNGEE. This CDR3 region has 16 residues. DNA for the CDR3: TGTGCCAGCAGCCTGGCCGGGACATCAAAATTGGAGACCCAGTACTTC. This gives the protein CASSLAGTSKLETQYF.

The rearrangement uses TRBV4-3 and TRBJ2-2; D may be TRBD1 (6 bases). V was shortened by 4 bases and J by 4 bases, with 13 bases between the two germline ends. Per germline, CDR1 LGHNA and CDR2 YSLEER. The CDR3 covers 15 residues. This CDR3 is CASSRSARGTGELFF. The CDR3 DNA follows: TGCGCCAGCAGCCGATCGGCCAGGGGCACCGGGGAGCTGTTTTTT.

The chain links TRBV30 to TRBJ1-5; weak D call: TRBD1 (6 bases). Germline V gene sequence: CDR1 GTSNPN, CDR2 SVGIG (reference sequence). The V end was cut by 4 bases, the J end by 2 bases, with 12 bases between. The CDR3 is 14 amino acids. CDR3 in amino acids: CAWKAAGGNQPQHF. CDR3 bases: TGTGCCTGGAAAGCGGCAGGGGGCAATCAGCCCCAGCATTTT.

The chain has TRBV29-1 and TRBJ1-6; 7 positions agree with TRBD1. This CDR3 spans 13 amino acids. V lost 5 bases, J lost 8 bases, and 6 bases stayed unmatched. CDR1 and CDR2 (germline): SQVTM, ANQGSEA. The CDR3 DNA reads TGCAGCGTTAGGGACAGAGCTTATTCACCCCTCCACTTT. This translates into CSVRDRAYSPLHF.

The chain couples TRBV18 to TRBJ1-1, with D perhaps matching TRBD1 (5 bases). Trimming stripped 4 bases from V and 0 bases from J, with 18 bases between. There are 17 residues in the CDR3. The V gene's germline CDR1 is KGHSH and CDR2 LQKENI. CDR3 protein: CASSLTRQGILNTEAFF. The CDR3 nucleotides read TGTGCCAGCTCACTTACCAGGCAGGGAATATTGAACACTGAAGCTTTCTTT.

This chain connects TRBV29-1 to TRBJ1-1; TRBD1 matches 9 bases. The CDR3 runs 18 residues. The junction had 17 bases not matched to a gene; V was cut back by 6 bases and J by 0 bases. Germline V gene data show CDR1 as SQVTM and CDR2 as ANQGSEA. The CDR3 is CSVQSLADRGFLNTEAFF. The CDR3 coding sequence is TGCAGCGTCCAAAGCCTGGCCGACAGGGGGTTTTTGAACACTGAAGCTTTCTTT.

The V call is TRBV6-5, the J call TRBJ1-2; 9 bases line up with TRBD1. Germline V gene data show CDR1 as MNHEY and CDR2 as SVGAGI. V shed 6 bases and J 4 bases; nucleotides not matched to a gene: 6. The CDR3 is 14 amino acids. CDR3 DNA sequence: TGTGCCAGCAGATGGACAGGGGATATCTATGGCTACACCTTC. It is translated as CASRWTGDIYGYTF.

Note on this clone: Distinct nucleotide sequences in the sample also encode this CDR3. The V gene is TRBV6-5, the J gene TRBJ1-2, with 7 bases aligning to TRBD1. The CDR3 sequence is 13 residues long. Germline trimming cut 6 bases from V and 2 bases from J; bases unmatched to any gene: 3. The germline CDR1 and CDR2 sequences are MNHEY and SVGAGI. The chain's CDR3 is CASSPTGNYGYTF. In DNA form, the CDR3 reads TGTGCCAGCAGCCCGACAGGGAACTATGGCTACACCTTC.

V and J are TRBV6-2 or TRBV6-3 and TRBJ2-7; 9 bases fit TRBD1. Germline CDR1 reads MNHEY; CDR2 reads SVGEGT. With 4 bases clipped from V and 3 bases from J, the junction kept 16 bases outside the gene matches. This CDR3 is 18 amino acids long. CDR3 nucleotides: TGTGCCAGCAGTTCCTACCACCGGGACAGGGCCGCGAACTACGAGCAGTACTTC. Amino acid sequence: CASSSYHRDRAANYEQYF.

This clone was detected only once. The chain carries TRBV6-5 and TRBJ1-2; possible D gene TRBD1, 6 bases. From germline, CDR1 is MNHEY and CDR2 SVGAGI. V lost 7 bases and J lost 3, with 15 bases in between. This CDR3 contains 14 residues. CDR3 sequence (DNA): TGTGCCAGCATCCCGGGGGGCGCGCACTATGGCTACACCTTC. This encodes CASIPGGAHYGYTF.

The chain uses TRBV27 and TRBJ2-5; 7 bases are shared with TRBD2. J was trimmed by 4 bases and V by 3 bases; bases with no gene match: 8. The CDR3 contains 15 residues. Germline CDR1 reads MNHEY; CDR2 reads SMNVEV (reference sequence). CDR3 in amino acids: CASSFGRGGRETQYF. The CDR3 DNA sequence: TGTGCCAGCAGTTTTGGGAGGGGAGGGAGAGAGACCCAGTACTTC.

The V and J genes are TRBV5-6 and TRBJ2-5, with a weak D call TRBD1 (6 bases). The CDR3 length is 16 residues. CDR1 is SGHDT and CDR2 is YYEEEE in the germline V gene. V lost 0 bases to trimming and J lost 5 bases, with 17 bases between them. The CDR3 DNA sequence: TGTGCCAGCAGCTTGGTGGGACAACCCCGACGGGAGACCCAGTACTTC. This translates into CASSLVGQPRRETQYF.

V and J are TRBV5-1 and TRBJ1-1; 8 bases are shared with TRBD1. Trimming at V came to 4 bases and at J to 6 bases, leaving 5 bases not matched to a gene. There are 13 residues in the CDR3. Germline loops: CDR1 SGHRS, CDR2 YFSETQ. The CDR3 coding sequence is TGCGCCAGCAGCGCCGCAGGGGGCCCTGAAGCTTTCTTT. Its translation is CASSAAGGPEAFF.

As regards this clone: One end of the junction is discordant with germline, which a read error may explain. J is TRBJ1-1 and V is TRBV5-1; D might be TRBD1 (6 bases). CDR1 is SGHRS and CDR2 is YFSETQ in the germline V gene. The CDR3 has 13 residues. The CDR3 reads CASSPQGNPEAFF. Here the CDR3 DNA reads TGCGCCAGCAGCCCGCAGGGGAACCCTGAAGCTTTCTTT.

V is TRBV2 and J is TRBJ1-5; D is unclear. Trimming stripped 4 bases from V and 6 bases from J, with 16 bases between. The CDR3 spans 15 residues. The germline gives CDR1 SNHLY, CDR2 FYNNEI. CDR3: CASSGERGSGQPQHF. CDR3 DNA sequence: TGTGCCAGCAGTGGGGAGCGGGGATCGGGTCAGCCCCAGCATTTT.

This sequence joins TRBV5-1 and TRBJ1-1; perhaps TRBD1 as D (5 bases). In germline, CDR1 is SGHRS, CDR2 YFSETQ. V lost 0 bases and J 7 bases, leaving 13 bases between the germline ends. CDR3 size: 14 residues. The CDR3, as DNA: TGCGCCAGCAGCTTGGGACAGACCTTTAATGAAGCTTTCTTT. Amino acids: CASSLGQTFNEAFF.

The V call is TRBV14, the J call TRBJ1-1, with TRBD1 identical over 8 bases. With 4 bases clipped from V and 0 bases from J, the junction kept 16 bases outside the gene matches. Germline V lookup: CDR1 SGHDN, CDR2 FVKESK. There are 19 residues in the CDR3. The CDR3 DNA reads TGTGCCAGCAGCCGCCTGCAAGGTGGGACAGGAGGGGTGAACACTGAAGCTTTCTTT. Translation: CASSRLQGGTGGVNTEAFF. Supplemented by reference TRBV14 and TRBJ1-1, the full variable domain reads EAGVTQFPSHSVIEKGQTVTLRCDPISGHDNLYWYRRVMGKEIKFLLHFVKESKQDESGMPNNRFLAERTGGTYSTLKVQPAELEDSGVYFCASSRLQGGTGGVNTEAFFGQGTRLTVV.

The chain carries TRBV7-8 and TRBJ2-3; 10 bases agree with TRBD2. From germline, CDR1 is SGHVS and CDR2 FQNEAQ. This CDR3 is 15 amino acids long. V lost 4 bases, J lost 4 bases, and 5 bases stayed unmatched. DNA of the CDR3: TGTGCCAGCAGCTACGGACTAGCGGACGCAGATACGCAGTATTTT. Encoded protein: CASSYGLADADTQYF.

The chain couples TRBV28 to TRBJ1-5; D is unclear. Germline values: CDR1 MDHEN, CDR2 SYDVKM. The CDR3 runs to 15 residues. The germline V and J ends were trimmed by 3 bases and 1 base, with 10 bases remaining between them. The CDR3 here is CASSFRVASNQPQHF. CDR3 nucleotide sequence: TGTGCCAGCAGTTTTCGAGTTGCGAGCAATCAGCCCCAGCATTTT.